This T cell receptor beta chain was documented in a study of blood T cell repertoires in COVID-19. The overall study: COVID-19 samples collected from the United States, Italy and Spain covered acute and convalescent phases. T cells, B-cell-depleted T cells, or PBMCs supplied cDNA or gDNA.

In the original workflow: Amplification from reference gene primers served as the basis for estimated nucleated cell counts. Assay: immunoSEQ multiplex PCR; the TCRdb copy retains only in-frame clones and omits some. V and J calls and clone size are as listed in that table; D and trimming were resolved from the DNA. This table holds about 110,000 clones, approximately 86% found once. This clone was counted once. Germline loops: CDR1 MNHEY, CDR2 SVGAGI. The CDR3 is 15 residues long. V was pared by 6 bases and J by 10 bases, with 19 bases between. Sequences were obtained from peripheral blood. This receptor was obtained from a man aged 40-49 years with acute or convalescent COVID-19. The genes are TRBV6-5 and TRBJ1-6; TRBD1 might be the D (6 bases). The DNA of the CDR3 is TGTGCCAGCAGCCACGGGGGGGACAACTTATCACCCCTCCACTTT. This sequence encodes CASSHGGDNLSPLHF.